This T cell receptor beta chain was sequenced for a study of breast tumors, draining lymph nodes, adjacent tissues. Axillary draining lymph nodes of breast cancer patients supplied the node samples. TCRdb re-analysed the multiplex PCR reads in MiXCR, keeping a single row per CDR3 protein. The sample contains nearly 110,000 distinct CDR3 sequences, approximately 28% of which appear only once. The V gene lost 2 bases and the J gene lost 2 bases, with 9 bases spanning the gap. This CDR3 has 14 residues. From germline, CDR1 is KGHDR and CDR2 SFDVKD. Study conclusions and caveats: Tumor TCR diversity was below lymph nodes but above nontumor tissue. Tumor T cell lymph node origin was a supported hypothesis, not proven. Compared with basal-like, luminal-like tumors shared significantly more repertoire with nontumor tissue.

This clonotype was recorded at least ten times. Antigen specificity is unknown. The sample was axillary lymph node tissue. The V gene is TRBV24-1, the J gene TRBJ2-7; D possibly matches TRBD1 or TRBD2 (5 bases each). This sequence was found in a female donor with breast cancer. Some clones in this sample may be carry-over from other donors' samples. CDR3 loop: CATSDSRDAYEQYF. The CDR3 DNA follows: TGTGCCACCAGTGATTCCCGGGACGCCTACGAGCAGTACTTC.